This T cell receptor (beta chain) appears in the sequencing data of a study of blood T cell repertoires in COVID-19. The wider study: The samples span acute and convalescent COVID-19 from the United States, Italy and Spain. Nucleic acid was either cDNA or gDNA, and it came from T cells, B-cell-depleted T cells, or PBMCs.

The V gene's germline CDR1 is SGHVS and CDR2 FNYEAQ. The CDR3 loop spans 13 amino acids. V shed 5 bases and J shed 10 bases, with 15 bases lying between them. In the authors' methods: Amplification of reference gene primers was used by the study to estimate nucleated cell counts. Some clones are missing from TCRdb's copy, which holds only in-frame ones; the method was immunoSEQ multiplex PCR. V and J calls and clone size are given by that table; D and trimming were obtained from the DNA. Of around 260,000 clones detected, less than 90% appear once; the ten largest clones hold roughly 3.9%. This clone was found a few times.

Input material: peripheral blood. This chain joins TRBV7-6 and TRBJ2-1; tentatively, D is TRBD1 (6 bases). The sequence was obtained from a man between 60 and 70 years old who had recovered from COVID-19. CDR3 sequence: CASSPSGVREQFF. As DNA, the CDR3 is TGTGCCAGCAGCCCCTCAGGGGTTCGAGAGCAGTTCTTC.